The 20 T cell receptor beta chains given below trace back to one sample, sequenced in a study of shared clonotypes between healthy human individuals. Method: immunoSEQ multiplex PCR; TCRdb's copy keeps in-frame clones and lacks some. This table holds over 950,000 clones, approximately 75% found once. Material: memory CD4+ T cells from PBMCs. Subset: CD45RA-negative fraction. The receptors shown here come from a man between 18 and 35 years old in good health. Some clones in this sample may be carry-over from other donors' samples.

The J gene is TRBJ2-7, the V gene TRBV19, with TRBD2 as a possible D gene (6 bases). Germline values: CDR1 LNHDA, CDR2 SQIVND (reference sequence). V was trimmed by 5 bases and J by 2 bases, leaving 16 bases between them. CDR3 length: 15 amino acids. This CDR3 reads CASSPRRDGTYEQYF. CDR3 DNA sequence: TGTGCCAGTAGTCCACGGCGGGACGGGACCTACGAGCAGTACTTC.

The chain recombines TRBV28 with TRBJ2-3; 9 nucleotides line up with TRBD1. The CDR3 is made up of 14 amino acids. After removal of 5 bases from V and 6 bases from J, the junction contained 6 bases not matched to a gene. The V gene's germline CDR1 is MDHEN and CDR2 SYDVKM. The CDR3 loop reads CASSPGTGRDTQYF. CDR3 nucleotides: TGTGCCAGCAGTCCCGGGACAGGGAGGGATACGCAGTATTTT. The variable domain in full, with the rest retrieved from reference TRBV28 and TRBJ2-3, is DVKVTQSSRYLVKRTGEKVFLECVQDMDHENMFWYRQDPGLGLRLIYFSYDVKMKEKGDIPEGYSVSREKKERFSLILESASTNQTSMYLCASSPGTGRDTQYFGPGTRLTVL.

This chain uses TRBV10-1 with TRBJ2-5; weak D call: TRBD1 (6 bases). The V end was cut by 3 bases, the J end by 2 bases, with 13 bases between. The V gene's germline CDR1 is WNHNN and CDR2 SYGVQD (reference sequence). This CDR3 comprises 15 residues. CDR3: CASSDLQGGQETQYF. The CDR3 bases are TGCGCCAGCAGTGATTTACAGGGTGGTCAAGAGACCCAGTACTTC.

As to this clone: A much larger clone differs from this one at a single base, so this may be a read error. The chain joins TRBV5-8 to TRBJ1-4, with TRBD1 as a possible D gene (5 bases). From germline, CDR1 is SGHTS and CDR2 YDEGEE. This CDR3 has 14 amino acids. Trimming cost V 0 bases and J 3 bases, with 6 bases left between them. The DNA of the CDR3 is TGTGCCAGCAGCTTGGGGGGGGCTAATGAAAAACTGTTTTTT. This sequence encodes CASSLGGANEKLFF. Filled out from reference TRBV5-8 and TRBJ1-4, the complete variable domain reads EAGVTQSPTHLIKTRGQQATLRCSPISGHTSVYWYQQALGLGLQFLLWYDEGEERNRGNFPPRFSGRQFPNYSSELNVNALELEDSALYLCASSLGGANEKLFFGSGTQLSVL.

The genes are TRBV28 and TRBJ2-1; D remains unclear. Germline assignment: CDR1 MDHEN and CDR2 SYDVKM. This CDR3 has 14 amino acids. Trimming took off 10 bases at V and 2 bases at J, with 15 bases between the two ends. The CDR3 here is CATVTDLPYNEQFF. In DNA, the CDR3 is TGTGCCACCGTTACGGACCTCCCCTACAATGAGCAGTTCTTC.

This rearrangement joins TRBV5-8 to TRBJ2-7; 10 nucleotides line up with TRBD2. CDR1 is SGHTS, CDR2 YDEGEE, per germline. The CDR3 has 14 residues. V lost 4 bases and J lost 2; bases outside the gene matches: 3. This chain's CDR3 is CASSATSGAYEQYF. Written as DNA, the CDR3 is TGTGCCAGCAGCGCAACTAGCGGGGCCTACGAGCAGTACTTC.

The chain carries TRBV19 and TRBJ1-1, with 9 bases fitting TRBD1. This CDR3 is 13 amino acids long. V lost 7 bases, J lost 5 bases, and 5 bases stayed unmatched. CDR1 and CDR2 from the germline V gene are LNHDA and SQIVND (reference sequence). CDR3: CASKMGTGTEAFF. In nucleotides, the CDR3 is TGTGCCAGTAAAATGGGGACAGGGACTGAAGCTTTCTTT.

This clone has a handful of counts. This sequence joins TRBV19 and TRBJ2-3; TRBD2 might be the D (5 bases). The CDR3 sequence is 13 residues long. Germline values: CDR1 LNHDA, CDR2 SQIVND (reference sequence). V was shortened by 6 bases and J by 4 bases, with 11 bases between the two germline ends. The CDR3 DNA sequence: TGTGCCAGTAGCACTAGAGGGCCAGATACGCAGTATTTT. This codes for CASSTRGPDTQYF.

The chain recombines TRBV5-1 with TRBJ2-1; no clear D gene. V lost 3 bases and J 0 bases, leaving 13 bases between the germline ends. This CDR3 is built from 16 residues. Germline loops: CDR1 SGHRS, CDR2 YFSETQ. CDR3 coding DNA: TGCGCCAGCAGCTCCAAGACACATAGCTCCTACAATGAGCAGTTCTTC. This sequence encodes CASSSKTHSSYNEQFF.

This chain connects TRBV27 to TRBJ2-3; weak D call: TRBD2 (5 bases). Per the germline V gene, CDR1 is MNHEY and CDR2 is SMNVEV (reference sequence). The V end was cut by 2 bases, the J end by 1 base, with 10 bases between. This CDR3 region has 15 residues. The CDR3 sequence is CASSLRREGTDTQYF. The DNA of the CDR3 is TGTGCCAGCAGTTTAAGACGGGAAGGCACAGATACGCAGTATTTT.

The chain links TRBV5-1 to TRBJ2-5; D gene uncertain. V gave up 0 bases and J gave up 2 bases, with 5 bases separating them. The CDR3 extends over 13 amino acids. CDR1 and CDR2 (germline): SGHRS, YFSETQ. In DNA form, the CDR3 reads TGCGCCAGCAGCTTGGAAGCACAAGAGACCCAGTACTTC. Translated, it gives CASSLEAQETQYF.

A word on this clone: A much larger clone lies one base from this, so it may be a read error. This sequence joins TRBV28 and TRBJ1-5; perhaps TRBD1 as D (5 bases). This CDR3 is built from 12 residues. Trimming left V 5 bases short and J 5 bases short, with 7 bases between. Germline V gene sequence: CDR1 MDHEN, CDR2 SYDVKM. The CDR3 DNA follows: TGTGCCAGCAGTGAAGGGGATCAGCCCCAGCATTTT. It yields the protein CASSEGDQPQHF.

The chain carries TRBV7-3 and TRBJ2-1; D is perhaps TRBD2 (6 bases). Trimming removed 5 bases from V and 6 bases from J, with 14 bases in between. The CDR3 spans 14 residues. Germline values: CDR1 SGHTA, CDR2 FQGTGA. The CDR3 sequence is CASSPFFGSNEQFF. Here the CDR3 DNA reads TGTGCCAGCAGCCCCTTTTTCGGGAGCAATGAGCAGTTCTTC.

The chain uses TRBV6-5 and TRBJ2-5, with D hard to call. Trimming removed 4 bases from V and 7 bases from J, with 13 bases in between. The CDR3 length is 13 residues. The germline gives CDR1 MNHEY, CDR2 SVGAGI. CDR3 sequence reads: CASSSRSRGTQYF. The CDR3 region has the DNA TGTGCCAGCAGTTCACGGTCTCGAGGGACCCAGTACTTC.

V is TRBV28 and J is TRBJ2-1; 8 nucleotides align to TRBD1. From germline, CDR1 is MDHEN and CDR2 SYDVKM. V lost 4 bases and J lost 5; bases outside the gene matches: 10. The CDR3 has 16 amino acids. For the CDR3, the DNA is TGTGCCAGCAGTTCCCCTTCGCGACAGGGGAACAATGAGCAGTTCTTC. This codes for CASSSPSRQGNNEQFF.

This clone was detected a few times. This chain uses TRBV27 with TRBJ2-2; 10 bases fit TRBD2. Germline V gives CDR1 MNHEY, CDR2 SMNVEV (reference sequence). This CDR3 contains 16 residues. J lost 5 bases, V lost 5 bases, and 8 bases had no gene match. The CDR3 loop is CASSGLAVRRTGELFF. DNA of the CDR3: TGTGCCAGCAGTGGACTAGCGGTTAGAAGGACCGGGGAGCTGTTTTTT.

Worth noting for this clone: With only one base between it and a far larger clone, this is likely a read error. Other nucleotide sequences from this sample produce the same CDR3. The rearrangement uses TRBV1 and TRBJ1-1; the table's D gene call, TRBD1, was not cross checked with the DNA. TRBV1 is flagged as a pseudogene. The CDR3 contains 15 residues. Written as DNA, the CDR3 is TGCACCAGCAGCCAAGAAGACAGGGAGAATACTGAAGCTTTCTTT. The encoded protein is CTSSQEDRENTEAFF.

This clone showed up just once. The genes are TRBV6-1 and TRBJ2-7; tentatively, D is TRBD1 (5 bases). The CDR3 runs 14 residues. The germline V gene has CDR1 MNHNS and CDR2 SASEGT. The V end lost 3 bases, the J end lost 1 base, and 10 bases lay between the germline ends. CDR3 residues: CASSEGQVSYEQYF. CDR3 DNA sequence: TGTGCCAGCAGTGAGGGGCAGGTGTCCTACGAGCAGTACTTC.

The CDR3 coding sequence is TGCGCCAGCAGCCAAGGGCGGGGTCACCTCCACTTT. The encoded protein is CASSQGRGHLHF. This chain joins TRBV4-3 and TRBJ1-6, with D unresolved. This CDR3 is built from 12 residues. Germline CDR1 is LGHNA and CDR2 is YSLEER. The ends were cut back, 1 base at V and 15 bases at J, with 10 bases in the middle.

The chain combines TRBV13 with TRBJ2-2; TRBD1 is a possible D gene (6 bases). CDR3 length: 16 residues. Germline CDR1 PRHDT, CDR2 FYEKMQ (reference sequence). The V end was cut by 3 bases, the J end by 0 bases, with 11 bases between. The CDR3 DNA is TGTGCCAGCAGCTTTCGGACAGCGCCGAACACCGGGGAGCTGTTTTTT. This translates into CASSFRTAPNTGELFF. Together with reference TRBV13 and TRBJ2-2, the CDR3 gives the full variable domain: AAGVIQSPRHLIKEKRETATLKCYPIPRHDTVYWYQQGPGQDPQFLISFYEKMQSDKGSIPDRFSAQQFSDYHSELNMSSLELGDSALYFCASSFRTAPNTGELFFGEGSRLTVL.